The subject of this entry is one T cell receptor (beta chain). The data stem from a study of blood T cell repertoires in COVID-19. Study at large: COVID-19 samples, acute and convalescent, were from the United States, Italy and Spain. T cells, B-cell-depleted T cells, or PBMCs provided the cDNA or gDNA that served as material.

Methods used by the authors: Counts of nucleated cells, estimated from reference gene primer amplification, were obtained. Assay used: immunoSEQ multiplex PCR; TCRdb lists only in-frame clones, some missing. V and J calls plus clone size are reproduced from that table; the DNA served to infer D and trimming. The sample records 350,000 or so clones, around 88% being singletons. The germline gives CDR1 KGHSH, CDR2 LQKENI. The CDR3 consists of 16 residues. J was trimmed by 1 base and V by 3 bases; bases with no gene match: 8. Followed over time, Seattle patients had been enrolled while infection was active.

Sequenced input: peripheral blood. The chain uses TRBV18 and TRBJ1-1; 7 positions match TRBD1. The source is a woman aged 25 to 45 with COVID-19, enrolled during active disease. In DNA, the CDR3 is TGTGCCAGCTCACCGATACAGGGGTTGAGGAACACTGAAGCTTTCTTT. Protein: CASSPIQGLRNTEAFF.